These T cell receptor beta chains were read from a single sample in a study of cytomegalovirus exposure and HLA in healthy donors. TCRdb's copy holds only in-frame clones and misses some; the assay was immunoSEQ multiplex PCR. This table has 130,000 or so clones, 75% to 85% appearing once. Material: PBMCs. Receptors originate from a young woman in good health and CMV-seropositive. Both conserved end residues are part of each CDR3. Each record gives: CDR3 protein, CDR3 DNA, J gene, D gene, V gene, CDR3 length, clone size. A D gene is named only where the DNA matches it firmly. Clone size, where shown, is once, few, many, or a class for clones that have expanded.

CDR3 protein: CASSTTPAGANVLTF; CDR3 DNA: TGCGCCAGCAGCACAACCCCAGCTGGGGCCAACGTCCTGACTTTC; J gene: TRBJ2-6; D gene: NA; V gene: TRBV5-1; CDR3 length: 15; clone size: NA
CDR3 protein: CASANSAGYGYTF; CDR3 DNA: TGTGCCAGCGCAAATTCTGCAGGGTATGGCTACACCTTC; J gene: TRBJ1-2; D gene: NA; V gene: TRBV27; CDR3 length: 13; clone size: NA
CDR3 protein: CASSYLAPGFF; CDR3 DNA: TGTGCCAGCAGCTACCTAGCCCCCGGGTTCTTC; J gene: TRBJ2-1; D gene: NA; V gene: TRBV5-8; CDR3 length: 11; clone size: NA
CDR3 protein: CASSPDRGRNTIYF; CDR3 DNA: TGTGCCAGCTCACCGGACAGGGGAAGAAACACCATATATTTT; J gene: TRBJ1-3; D gene: TRBD1; V gene: TRBV18; CDR3 length: 14; clone size: NA
CDR3 protein: CASSLSAGGYNSPLHF; CDR3 DNA: TGTGCCAGCAGCTTATCGGCAGGGGGTTATAATTCACCCCTCCACTTT; J gene: TRBJ1-6; D gene: TRBD1; V gene: TRBV5-6; CDR3 length: 16; clone size: NA
CDR3 protein: CASSMGQEYGYTF; CDR3 DNA: TGTGCCAGTAGTATGGGCCAAGAATATGGCTACACCTTC; J gene: TRBJ1-2; D gene: NA; V gene: TRBV19; CDR3 length: 13; clone size: NA
CDR3 protein: CSARVPQGYTF; CDR3 DNA: TGCAGTGCTAGAGTCCCACAGGGCTACACCTTC; J gene: TRBJ1-2; D gene: NA; V gene: TRBV20-1; CDR3 length: 11; clone size: NA
CDR3 protein: CASSERLAVNTGELFF; CDR3 DNA: TGTGCCAGCAGCGAAAGACTAGCGGTGAACACCGGGGAGCTGTTTTTT; J gene: TRBJ2-2; D gene: TRBD2; V gene: TRBV9; CDR3 length: 16; clone size: NA
CDR3 protein: CASTGTSGGYSYEQYF; CDR3 DNA: TGTGCCAGCACGGGGACTAGCGGGGGCTACTCCTACGAGCAGTACTTC; J gene: TRBJ2-7; D gene: TRBD2; V gene: TRBV2; CDR3 length: 16; clone size: once
CDR3 protein: CASSPRVWDTEAFF; CDR3 DNA: TGCGCCAGCAGCCCCAGGGTTTGGGACACTGAAGCTTTCTTT; J gene: TRBJ1-1; D gene: NA; V gene: TRBV4-1; CDR3 length: 14; clone size: NA
CDR3 protein: CASSSGGGTDTQYF; CDR3 DNA: TGTGCCAGCAGTTCGGGGGGAGGGACAGATACGCAGTATTTT; J gene: TRBJ2-3; D gene: TRBD2; V gene: TRBV6-1; CDR3 length: 14; clone size: NA
CDR3 protein: CASSLDNWFYEQYF; CDR3 DNA: TGTGCCAGCAGCTTGGACAACTGGTTTTACGAGCAGTACTTC; J gene: TRBJ2-7; D gene: NA; V gene: TRBV7-2; CDR3 length: 14; clone size: NA
CDR3 protein: CASSLGQSRSNTQYF; CDR3 DNA: TGTGCCAGCAGCTTAGGACAGAGCCGCTCTAATACGCAGTATTTT; J gene: TRBJ2-3; D gene: NA; V gene: TRBV9; CDR3 length: 15; clone size: NA
CDR3 protein: CASSGQGPYEQYF; CDR3 DNA: TGTGCCAGCAGTGGACAGGGCCCCTACGAGCAGTACTTC; J gene: TRBJ2-7; D gene: TRBD1; V gene: TRBV6-5; CDR3 length: 13; clone size: once
CDR3 protein: CASSLWGLNTEAFF; CDR3 DNA: TGTGCCAGCAGTTTGTGGGGCTTGAACACTGAAGCTTTCTTT; J gene: TRBJ1-1; D gene: NA; V gene: TRBV27; CDR3 length: 14; clone size: once
CDR3 protein: CASSEQDTGRSYTF; CDR3 DNA: TGTGCCAGCAGTGAGCAGGACACCGGGCGGAGCTACACCTTC; J gene: TRBJ1-2; D gene: NA; V gene: TRBV2; CDR3 length: 14; clone size: once
CDR3 protein: CASSLVGTGVGGANVLTF; CDR3 DNA: TGCGCCAGCAGCTTGGTCGGGACAGGGGTTGGGGGGGCCAACGTCCTGACTTTC; J gene: TRBJ2-6; D gene: TRBD1; V gene: TRBV5-1; CDR3 length: 18; clone size: NA
CDR3 protein: CASSFPGISGNTIYF; CDR3 DNA: TGTGCCAGCAGCTTCCCAGGGATCTCTGGAAACACCATATATTTT; J gene: TRBJ1-3; D gene: NA; V gene: TRBV5-6; CDR3 length: 15; clone size: once
CDR3 protein: CASSLGFVGEAYGYTF; CDR3 DNA: TGTGCCAGCAGCTTGGGTTTTGTCGGCGAAGCGTATGGCTACACCTTC; J gene: TRBJ1-2; D gene: NA; V gene: TRBV5-6; CDR3 length: 16; clone size: NA
CDR3 protein: CASSAPGTSGYEQYF; CDR3 DNA: TGCGCCAGCAGCGCCCCCGGGACTAGCGGCTACGAGCAGTACTTC; J gene: TRBJ2-7; D gene: TRBD2; V gene: TRBV4-1; CDR3 length: 15; clone size: NA
CDR3 protein: CASSGGAIQEGSYEQYF; CDR3 DNA: TGTGCCAGCAGCGGCGGCGCTATACAGGAGGGCTCCTACGAGCAGTACTTC; J gene: TRBJ2-7; D gene: NA; V gene: TRBV9; CDR3 length: 17; clone size: NA
CDR3 protein: CASSQEGLAGVSEQFF; CDR3 DNA: TGCGCCAGCAGCCAAGAGGGTCTAGCGGGGGTAAGTGAGCAGTTCTTC; J gene: TRBJ2-1; D gene: TRBD2; V gene: TRBV4-1; CDR3 length: 16; clone size: NA
CDR3 protein: CASSLPSGPNQPQHF; CDR3 DNA: TGTGCCAGCAGTCTACCGAGCGGCCCCAATCAGCCCCAGCATTTT; J gene: TRBJ1-5; D gene: NA; V gene: TRBV28; CDR3 length: 15; clone size: NA
CDR3 protein: CASSLGQGGTEAFF; CDR3 DNA: TGCGCCAGCAGCTTGGGACAGGGGGGAACTGAAGCTTTCTTT; J gene: TRBJ1-1; D gene: TRBD1; V gene: TRBV5-1; CDR3 length: 14; clone size: NA
CDR3 protein: CASSHDQGLGEAFF; CDR3 DNA: TGCGCCAGCAGCCACGACCAGGGGCTAGGTGAAGCTTTCTTT; J gene: TRBJ1-1; D gene: NA; V gene: TRBV4-1; CDR3 length: 14; clone size: once
CDR3 protein: CASSLTSSYEQYF; CDR3 DNA: TGTGCCAGCAGCTTAACTAGCTCCTACGAGCAGTACTTC; J gene: TRBJ2-7; D gene: NA; V gene: TRBV7-3; CDR3 length: 13; clone size: NA
CDR3 protein: CAGSATPTGEQFF; CDR3 DNA: TGCGCCGGTTCGGCAACCCCCACGGGTGAGCAGTTCTTC; J gene: TRBJ2-1; D gene: NA; V gene: TRBV2; CDR3 length: 13; clone size: NA